This record looks at one TCR beta chain sequence and its context. Assignments of participants to cohorts depended upon their own reported clinical history. V trimming: 4 bases; J trimming: 4 bases; junction bases outside the gene matches: 5. Germline V CDR1 and CDR2: SGDLS, YYNGEE. CDR3 length: 14 amino acids. TCRdb's table, derived via immunoSEQ multiplex PCR, lists solely in-frame clones and lacks some. This table has roughly 200,000 clones, 85% appearing once. This sample is part of a study of blood T cell repertoires in COVID-19. Study information: PBMCs, B-cell-depleted T cells, or T cells were the source of the cDNA or gDNA that made up the material.

This sequence was found in a man aged 35 to 55 who had recovered from COVID-19. The V gene is TRBV9, the J gene TRBJ1-1; 9 bases agree with TRBD1. Source material: PBMCs or T cells enriched from blood (not recorded which). The DNA for the CDR3 is TGTGCCAGCAGCCCCGGACAGGGGACCACTGAAGCTTTCTTT. Amino acid sequence: CASSPGQGTTEAFF.